These 10 T cell receptor beta chains were all obtained from the same sample, sequenced in a study of blood T cell repertoires in COVID-19. Here immunoSEQ multiplex PCR was the method, and the copy in TCRdb shows in-frame clones only, minus some. The sample gives 100,000 to 130,000 clones, 88% of which show up once; 2% to 3% is in the top ten. The sequenced sample consisted of peripheral blood. The receptors derive from a human donor in a cohort sampled during active COVID-19.

This chain uses TRBV19 with TRBJ1-2; no clear D. The CDR3 extends over 12 amino acids. In germline, CDR1 is LNHDA, CDR2 SQIVND (reference sequence). Trimming pared 3 bases from V and 7 bases from J, leaving 9 bases between. CDR3 nucleotide sequence: TGTGCCAGTAGTATTGGAGTCTCTGGCTACACCTTC. As protein: CASSIGVSGYTF.

This chain connects TRBV7-2 to TRBJ2-5; D unresolved. The CDR3 is 11 residues long. The V end was cut by 3 bases, the J end by 9 bases, with 8 bases between. Germline loops: CDR1 SGHTA, CDR2 FQGNSA. CDR3 sequence: CASSLGRPQYF. The DNA for the CDR3 is TGTGCCAGCAGCTTGGGCCGGCCCCAGTACTTC.

The J gene is TRBJ2-5, the V gene TRBV5-4; 9 bases agree with TRBD1. With V trimmed by 1 base and J by 5 bases, 18 bases remained unmatched. This CDR3 is built from 19 residues. In germline, CDR1 is SGHNT, CDR2 YYREEE (reference sequence). DNA for the CDR3: TGTGCCAGCAGCTTGAGGCCCGGGACAGGGCCCTATCTGACGGAGACCCAGTACTTC. Its protein is CASSLRPGTGPYLTETQYF.

The chain combines TRBV5-6 with TRBJ2-5; 10 nucleotides match TRBD1. Per germline, CDR1 SGHDT and CDR2 YYEEEE. Germline trimming cut 4 bases from V and 4 bases from J; bases unmatched to any gene: 7. The CDR3 extends over 15 amino acids. CDR3 DNA: TGTGCCAGCAGCAGTGCGGGACAGGGGAGAGAGACCCAGTACTTC. Encoded protein: CASSSAGQGRETQYF.

This chain links TRBV28 with TRBJ2-7; tentative D call: TRBD1 (5 bases). The germline CDR1 and CDR2 sequences are MDHEN and SYDVKM. The CDR3 runs 13 residues. Trimming removed 4 bases from V and 9 bases from J, with 16 bases in between. CDR3 bases: TGTGCCAGCAGTTCTTTAGATAGGGGAAGGCAGTACTTC. Translation gives CASSSLDRGRQYF.

This clone was counted only a few times. The gene calls are TRBV5-1 and TRBJ2-3; D not resolved. CDR1 SGHRS and CDR2 YFSETQ come from the germline V gene. V dropped 0 bases and J dropped 6 bases, with 5 bases sitting between them. The CDR3 has 12 amino acids. The DNA for the CDR3 is TGCGCCAGCAGCTTGGTCGGGGATACGCAGTATTTT. It encodes CASSLVGDTQYF. The whole variable domain, filled in from reference TRBV5-1 and TRBJ2-3, reads KAGVTQTPRYLIKTRGQQVTLSCSPISGHRSVSWYQQTPGQGLQFLFEYFSETQRNKGNFPGRFSGRQFSNSRSEMNVSTLELGDSALYLCASSLVGDTQYFGPGTRLTVL.

The chain joins TRBV7-3 to TRBJ1-1; D is possibly TRBD1 (5 bases). The CDR3 consists of 16 residues. Germline loops: CDR1 SGHTA, CDR2 FQGTGA. Trimming took off 1 base at V and 1 base at J, with 13 bases between the two ends. As DNA, the CDR3 is TGTGCCAGCAGCTTAATGGGGCAGGGAACGAACACTGAAGCTTTCTTT. As protein: CASSLMGQGTNTEAFF. Complete variable domain (other parts from reference TRBV7-3 and TRBJ1-1): GAGVSQTPSNKVTEKGKYVELRCDPISGHTALYWYRQSLGQGPEFLIYFQGTGAADDSGLPNDRFFAVRPEGSVSTLKIQRTERGDSAVYLCASSLMGQGTNTEAFFGQGTRLTVV.

The rearrangement links TRBV29-1 to TRBJ1-1; 11 bases line up with TRBD1. The junction had 3 bases not matched to a gene; V was cut back by 3 bases and J by 0 bases. The CDR3 covers 15 residues. Germline V lookup: CDR1 SQVTM, CDR2 ANQGSEA. In DNA form, the CDR3 reads TGCAGCGTTGAGGGACAGGGGGGGATGAACACTGAAGCTTTCTTT. Protein sequence: CSVEGQGGMNTEAFF.

The gene calls are TRBV2 and TRBJ2-1, with D tentatively TRBD1 (5 bases). The CDR3 is 15 amino acids. The V end was cut by 0 bases, the J end by 8 bases, with 14 bases between. Germline CDR1 SNHLY, CDR2 FYNNEI. As DNA, the CDR3 is TGTGCCAGCAGTGAAGCGCTCCAGGGAATTCATGAGCAGTTCTTC. This codes for CASSEALQGIHEQFF.

The V call is TRBV6-6, the J call TRBJ2-1, with D possibly TRBD2 on 6 matching bases. The CDR3 consists of 15 residues. The V and J ends lost 0 bases and 2 bases respectively, with 8 bases between them. From germline, CDR1 is MNHNY and CDR2 SVGAGI (reference sequence). Here the CDR3 DNA reads TGTGCCAGCAGTTACTCGAGGAGGGCCTACAATGAGCAGTTCTTC. This sequence encodes CASSYSRRAYNEQFF.